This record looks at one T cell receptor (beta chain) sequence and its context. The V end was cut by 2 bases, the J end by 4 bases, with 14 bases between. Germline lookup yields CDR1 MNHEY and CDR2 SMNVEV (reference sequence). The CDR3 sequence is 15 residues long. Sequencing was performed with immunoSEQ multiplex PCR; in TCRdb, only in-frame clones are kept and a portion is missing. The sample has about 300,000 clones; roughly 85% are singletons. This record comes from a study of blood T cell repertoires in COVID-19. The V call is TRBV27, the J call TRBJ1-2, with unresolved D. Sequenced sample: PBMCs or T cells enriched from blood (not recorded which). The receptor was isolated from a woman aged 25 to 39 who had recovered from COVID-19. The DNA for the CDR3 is TGTGCCAGCAGTTTAAAGGGAGGGATTGGCTATGGCTACACCTTC. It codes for CASSLKGGIGYGYTF.